This TCR beta chain emerged from a study of identical twins. A single record per CDR3 protein comes from TCRdb applying MiXCR to the 5' RACE reads. In the table there are 500,000 to 650,000 distinct CDR3 sequences, more than 20% of which are singletons. General study findings and limits: Memory repertoires lacked the insertion deficit that abundant cord blood beta clonotypes showed. Model-predicted out-of-frame TCR alpha sharing fell below observed values in monozygotic twins.

With no exceptions, donors were healthy Caucasians. The CDR3 length is 18 residues. V lost 3 bases to trimming and J lost 0 bases, with 20 bases between them. Germline CDR1 reads SGHRS; CDR2 reads YFSETQ. Concerning this clonotype: What it binds is not known.

The data also belong to a second study, concerning yellow fever vaccine responses in identical twins.

The clonotype was recovered from a woman under 30 in good health. The V gene is TRBV5-1, the J gene TRBJ2-3, with a possible D match to TRBD2 (5 bases). The sequenced sample consisted of CD4+ T cells sorted from blood. Here the CDR3 reads CASSSHSAERASTDTQYF. In nucleotides, the CDR3 is TGCGCCAGCAGCTCGCATAGCGCTGAAAGAGCTAGCACAGATACGCAGTATTTT.